This T cell receptor beta chain was identified during a study of PD-1 blockade in classical Hodgkin lymphoma. The ends were cut back, 4 bases at V and 6 bases at J, with 9 bases in the middle. The length of the CDR3 is 12 residues. The germline V gene encodes CDR1 SGDLS and CDR2 YYNGEE. Only in-frame clones appear in the TCRdb table, and some are missing; sequencing was by immunoSEQ multiplex PCR. The sample lists about 7,100 clones; 60% to 85% were seen once. Study-wide results and limits: What drove the repertoire differences, possibly disease activity or prior therapy, has not been defined. Reported baseline diversity: healthy donors highest, relapsed/refractory patients lowest.

As to time point: newly diagnosed, previously untreated cHL patient sample. Acting as the comparison were PBMCs from newly diagnosed, untreated classical Hodgkin lymphoma. This clone showed up just once. Antigen unknown. The chain is built from TRBV9 and TRBJ2-3; D is ambiguous. Sample: peripheral blood mononuclear cells (PBMCs). The receptor was isolated from a human donor with classical Hodgkin lymphoma. CDR3 region: CASSTEGDTQYF. Here the CDR3 DNA reads TGTGCCAGCAGCACTGAAGGGGATACGCAGTATTTT.